This record concerns one TCR beta chain sequence. This CDR3 has 12 amino acids. Germline V gene sequence: CDR1 GTSNPN, CDR2 SVGIG (reference sequence). V was shortened by 3 bases and J by 5 bases, with 10 bases between the two germline ends. Here immunoSEQ multiplex PCR was the method, and the copy in TCRdb shows in-frame clones only, minus some. In the table there are about 62,000 clones, 85% to 90% of which are singletons. While infection was still active, Seattle patients were enrolled and then followed longitudinally. This record comes from a study of blood T cell repertoires in COVID-19. Across the study: T cells, B-cell-depleted T cells, or PBMCs supplied cDNA or gDNA.

The chain has TRBV30 and TRBJ1-1; D not certain. The sample was peripheral blood. The receptor's source is a woman aged 60 to 75 with COVID-19, enrolled during active disease. The CDR3 loop is CAWRMESTEAFF. CDR3 coding DNA: TGTGCCTGGAGGATGGAGAGTACTGAAGCTTTCTTT.